These 31 T cell receptor beta chains originate from one sample sequenced in a study of shared clonotypes between healthy human individuals. The data were produced by immunoSEQ multiplex PCR, yet TCRdb's version contains in-frame clones alone and is incomplete. The sample lists about 2.4 million clones, 93% occurring once. Sequencing used naive CD4+ T cells from PBMCs. Subset noted: CD45RA+ positively selected. The receptors stem from a man younger than 35 in good health. Some clones in this sample may be carry-over from other donors' samples.

J is TRBJ2-2 and V is TRBV28, with 7 bases identical to TRBD2. This CDR3 has 13 residues. Per germline, CDR1 MDHEN and CDR2 SYDVKM. J was trimmed by 6 bases and V by 6 bases; bases with no gene match: 4. In nucleotides, the CDR3 is TGTGCCAGCAGAGAGACTAGCTCCGGGGAGCTGTTTTTT. Its translation: CASRETSSGELFF.

The rearrangement uses TRBV7-9 and TRBJ2-3; 11 bases map to TRBD1. This CDR3 contains 14 residues. V trimming: 5 bases; J trimming: 4 bases; junction bases outside the gene matches: 2. Germline V CDR1 and CDR2: SEHNR, FQNEAQ (reference sequence). CDR3 sequence: CASSKGQGADTQYF. DNA of the CDR3: TGTGCCAGCAGCAAGGGACAGGGGGCAGATACGCAGTATTTT.

The chain couples TRBV5-1 to TRBJ2-1; 8 bases align to TRBD2. V trimming: 4 bases; J trimming: 4 bases; junction bases outside the gene matches: 16. CDR3 length: 18 amino acids. Germline CDR1 SGHRS, CDR2 YFSETQ. DNA for the CDR3: TGCGCCAGCAGCGAGAATCGGGGGGGCGATAGCCTTTACAATGAGCAGTTCTTC. It translates to CASSENRGGDSLYNEQFF. The entire variable domain, with the rest obtained from reference TRBV5-1 and TRBJ2-1, is as follows: KAGVTQTPRYLIKTRGQQVTLSCSPISGHRSVSWYQQTPGQGLQFLFEYFSETQRNKGNFPGRFSGRQFSNSRSEMNVSTLELGDSALYLCASSENRGGDSLYNEQFFGPGTRLTVL.

The rearrangement joins TRBV11-2 to TRBJ1-4, with 7 bases lining up with TRBD1. Losses at the gene ends were 5 bases for V and 0 bases for J; bases not matched to a gene: 9. The CDR3 runs to 17 residues. Germline values: CDR1 SGHAT, CDR2 FQNNGV. CDR3 sequence (DNA): TGTGCCAGCAGCACAGGACAGGCGGCCCCAACTAATGAAAAACTGTTTTTT. Translated: CASSTGQAAPTNEKLFF.

The chain combines TRBV2 with TRBJ2-5, with 12 bases aligning to TRBD2. Germline assignment: CDR1 SNHLY and CDR2 FYNNEI. V lost 4 bases to trimming and J lost 1 base; unmatched junction nucleotides: 4. The CDR3 length is 16 residues. The CDR3 is CASSALLAGGQETQYF. The DNA for the CDR3 is TGTGCCAGCAGTGCGTTACTAGCGGGAGGCCAAGAGACCCAGTACTTC.

V and J are TRBV28 and TRBJ2-3, with 9 bases lining up with TRBD2. Germline CDR1 is MDHEN and CDR2 is SYDVKM. J was trimmed by 5 bases and V by 7 bases; bases with no gene match: 13. The CDR3 length is 16 residues. As DNA, the CDR3 is TGTGCCAGCACAATAACAGGGACTAGCCAAAAAGATACGCAGTATTTT. Protein: CASTITGTSQKDTQYF.

For this clone: Other DNA variants within this sample encode the same CDR3. The genes are TRBV7-2 and TRBJ2-7; TRBD1 matches 9 bases. Germline CDR1 is SGHTA and CDR2 is FQGNSA. The CDR3 has 14 residues. J was trimmed by 7 bases and V by 2 bases; bases with no gene match: 6. The CDR3: CASSLRQGVGEQYF. The CDR3, as DNA: TGTGCCAGCAGCTTAAGACAGGGGGTGGGAGAGCAGTACTTC.

This clone was picked up one time. The chain joins TRBV6-5 to TRBJ2-7; D ambiguous. Germline V CDR1 and CDR2: MNHEY, SVGAGI. The ends were cut back, 6 bases at V and 3 bases at J, with 15 bases in the middle. This CDR3 contains 14 residues. The CDR3 DNA sequence: TGTGCCAGCAGGGCCAGTGGTTACCGCTACGAGCAGTACTTC. The encoded protein is CASRASGYRYEQYF.

The chain couples TRBV6-5 to TRBJ1-1; unclear D gene. CDR3 length: 13 residues. V was cut by 8 bases and J by 5 bases, with 15 bases left in between. CDR1 MNHEY and CDR2 SVGAGI come from the germline V gene. The CDR3 here is CASQPPGYTEAFF. The CDR3, as DNA: TGTGCCAGCCAACCCCCGGGGTATACTGAAGCTTTCTTT.

This chain uses TRBV6-5 with TRBJ2-7; 7 bases are shared with TRBD2. This CDR3 is 15 amino acids long. The germline V gene encodes CDR1 MNHEY and CDR2 SVGAGI. V lost 1 base to trimming and J lost 0 bases; unmatched junction nucleotides: 3. The CDR3 region has the DNA TGTGCCAGCAGTTACTTCGCTAGCGGCTCCTACGAGCAGTACTTC. Encoded protein: CASSYFASGSYEQYF.

V gene TRBV7-3 combines with J gene TRBJ2-2; the D gene could be TRBD1 or TRBD2 (5 bases each). Germline loops: CDR1 SGHTA, CDR2 FQGTGA. Trimming removed 1 base at V and 3 bases at J, with 9 bases between. The CDR3 contains 15 residues. The CDR3, as DNA: TGTGCCAGCAGCTTAATCGGGGCGGACACCGGGGAGCTGTTTTTT. It is translated as CASSLIGADTGELFF.

This sequence joins TRBV28 and TRBJ2-2; D remains unclear. The length of the CDR3 is 13 residues. V lost 3 bases, J lost 8 bases, and 10 bases lay in between. Germline CDR1 MDHEN, CDR2 SYDVKM. The DNA for the CDR3 is TGTGCCAGCAGTTTCTATAGTCCAGGGGAGCTGTTTTTT. Its protein product is CASSFYSPGELFF. The full variable domain, its missing parts supplied by reference TRBV28 and TRBJ2-2, is DVKVTQSSRYLVKRTGEKVFLECVQDMDHENMFWYRQDPGLGLRLIYFSYDVKMKEKGDIPEGYSVSREKKERFSLILESASTNQTSMYLCASSFYSPGELFFGEGSRLTVL.

This rearrangement joins TRBV13 to TRBJ2-7, with 10 nucleotides matching TRBD1. V was clipped by 5 bases and J by 2 bases; unmatched bases: 6. CDR1 and CDR2 from the germline V gene are PRHDT and FYEKMQ (reference sequence). The CDR3 is 15 residues long. The CDR3 protein is CASSLLGQGTYEQYF. CDR3 sequence (DNA): TGTGCCAGCAGCCTGCTGGGACAGGGGACCTACGAGCAGTACTTC.

CDR3 residues: CASSRTGTRNTGELFF. CDR3 DNA: TGTGCCAGCAGCCGAACCGGGACTAGAAACACCGGGGAGCTGTTTTTT. This sequence joins TRBV7-2 and TRBJ2-2; 8 nucleotides line up with TRBD2. Trimming removed 5 bases from V and 2 bases from J; junction bases left unmatched: 7. The germline V gene has CDR1 SGHTA and CDR2 FQGNSA. The CDR3 covers 16 residues.

This rearrangement joins TRBV7-2 to TRBJ1-1; a possible D gene is TRBD1 (5 bases). Deletions cut 3 bases from V and 8 bases from J, with 13 bases between. The CDR3 totals 13 residues. Per the germline V gene, CDR1 is SGHTA and CDR2 is FQGNSA. The CDR3 region has the DNA TGTGCCAGCAGCTTCCGGGACCCCTGGGAAGCTTTCTTT. Translated, it gives CASSFRDPWEAFF.

The chain links TRBV5-8 to TRBJ1-3; D remains ambiguous. From germline, CDR1 is SGHTS and CDR2 YDEGEE. This CDR3 is built from 15 residues. V was clipped by 0 bases and J by 2 bases, with 9 bases between them. The chain's CDR3 is CASSLAANPGNTIYF. CDR3 nucleotides: TGTGCCAGCAGCTTGGCCGCCAACCCTGGAAACACCATATATTTT.

CDR3 nucleotide sequence: TGCAGCGTTGAGGCTAGCGGTCCGCCCCACCAAGAGACCCAGTACTTC. Encoded protein: CSVEASGPPHQETQYF. This chain connects TRBV29-1 to TRBJ2-5; 7 bases agree with TRBD2. The CDR3 runs 16 residues. V was clipped by 3 bases and J by 0 bases; unmatched bases: 10. From germline, CDR1 is SQVTM and CDR2 ANQGSEA.

Details on this clone: Other DNA variants within this sample encode the same CDR3. The CDR3 sequence: CASSQTGPDTQYF. DNA of the CDR3: TGTGCCAGCTCACAGACAGGGCCAGATACGCAGTATTTT. The chain is built from TRBV18 and TRBJ2-3; 7 bases agree with TRBD1. CDR3 length equals 13 residues. Germline CDR1 reads KGHSH; CDR2 reads LQKENI. With V trimmed by 4 bases and J by 4 bases, 2 bases remained unmatched. Looking up the rest from reference TRBV18 and TRBJ2-3 gives the full variable domain: NAGVMQNPRHLVRRRGQEARLRCSPMKGHSHVYWYRQLPEEGLKFMVYLQKENIIDESGMPKERFSAEFPKEGPSILRIQQVVRGDSAAYFCASSQTGPDTQYFGPGTRLTVL.

The J gene is TRBJ2-7, the V gene TRBV7-2; D gene uncertain. CDR1 is SGHTA, CDR2 FQGNSA, per germline. V dropped 6 bases and J dropped 6 bases, with 9 bases sitting between them. CDR3 length equals 11 residues. The CDR3 here is CASSLTSEQYF. The CDR3 nucleotides are TGTGCCAGCAGTCTGACTTCCGAGCAGTACTTC. Full variable domain (rest looked up from reference TRBV7-2 and TRBJ2-7): GAGVSQSPSNKVTEKGKDVELRCDPISGHTALYWYRQSLGQGLEFLIYFQGNSAPDKSGLPSDRFSAERTGGSVSTLTIQRTQQEDSAVYLCASSLTSEQYFGPGTRLTVT.

V is TRBV11-3 and J is TRBJ1-1, with a possible D match to TRBD1 (5 bases). The CDR3 is made up of 13 amino acids. Deletions cut 6 bases from V and 1 base from J, with 9 bases between. Germline CDR1 SGHNT, CDR2 YENEEA. The chain's CDR3 is CASSQGANTEAFF. The CDR3 DNA is TGTGCCAGCAGTCAGGGAGCGAACACTGAAGCTTTCTTT.

The V and J genes are TRBV15 and TRBJ2-1, with TRBD1 as a possible D gene (6 bases). Germline loops: CDR1 LNHNV, CDR2 YYDKDF (reference sequence). V lost 0 bases, J lost 4 bases, and 13 bases lay in between. The CDR3 consists of 16 residues. The CDR3 DNA reads TGTGCCACCAGCAGAGAGGGGGCTAGCCTGTACAATGAGCAGTTCTTC. This sequence encodes CATSREGASLYNEQFF.

V and J are TRBV5-4 and TRBJ1-3; D perhaps matches TRBD1 (5 bases). Germline V gene sequence: CDR1 SGHNT, CDR2 YYREEE (reference sequence). The CDR3 loop spans 16 amino acids. Trimming took off 4 bases at V and 2 bases at J, with 16 bases between the two ends. The CDR3 here is CASSPDGGTAGNTIYF. The CDR3 DNA sequence: TGTGCCAGCAGCCCGGATGGGGGTACGGCTGGAAACACCATATATTTT.

The J gene is TRBJ2-5, the V gene TRBV30, with 9 bases lining up with TRBD2. CDR1 and CDR2 (germline): GTSNPN, SVGIG (reference sequence). This CDR3 region has 15 residues. With V trimmed by 2 bases and J by 3 bases, 7 bases remained unmatched. The CDR3, as DNA: TGTGCCTGGAGTTCCCCGGGACTAGCAAAAGAGACCCAGTACTTC. This gives the protein CAWSSPGLAKETQYF. The full variable domain, completed using reference TRBV30 and TRBJ2-5, is SQTIHQWPATLVQPVGSPLSLECTVEGTSNPNLYWYRQAAGRGLQLLFYSVGIGQISSEVPQNLSASRPQDRQFILSSKKLLLSDSGFYLCAWSSPGLAKETQYFGPGTRLLVL.

The rearrangement links TRBV9 to TRBJ2-7; 10 nucleotides align to TRBD1. V lost 4 bases and J lost 6; bases outside the gene matches: 7. Per the germline V gene, CDR1 is SGDLS and CDR2 is YYNGEE. CDR3 length: 14 amino acids. The CDR3 spells CASSIGQGDLEQYF. The CDR3 region has the DNA TGTGCCAGCAGCATCGGACAGGGGGACCTCGAGCAGTACTTC.

V is TRBV9 and J is TRBJ2-1; D unclear. V was trimmed by 1 base and J by 8 bases, leaving 13 bases between them. Germline loops: CDR1 SGDLS, CDR2 YYNGEE. There are 14 residues in the CDR3. Written as DNA, the CDR3 is TGTGCCAGCAGCGTAAGAGCTGGGTCCCATGAGCAGTTCTTC. Its protein is CASSVRAGSHEQFF.

Concerning this clone itself: The same CDR3 is also encoded by other DNA sequences in this sample. The chain is built from TRBV9 and TRBJ2-7; TRBD1 aligns across 9 bases. The length of the CDR3 is 14 residues. J lost 1 base, V lost 3 bases, and 2 bases had no gene match. Germline V gene lookup returns CDR1 SGDLS and CDR2 YYNGEE. In DNA, the CDR3 is TGTGCCAGCAGCGGTGGACAGGGGTCCTACGAGCAGTACTTC. It codes for CASSGGQGSYEQYF.

This chain connects TRBV28 to TRBJ1-1; 7 positions agree with TRBD1. CDR1 and CDR2 from the germline V gene are MDHEN and SYDVKM. After removal of 5 bases from V and 3 bases from J, the junction contained 12 bases not matched to a gene. The CDR3 has 16 residues. In DNA form, the CDR3 reads TGTGCCAGCAGTGCTACAGGGGTCGCGCGGGACACTGAAGCTTTCTTT. This encodes CASSATGVARDTEAFF. The full variable domain, its missing parts supplied by reference TRBV28 and TRBJ1-1, is DVKVTQSSRYLVKRTGEKVFLECVQDMDHENMFWYRQDPGLGLRLIYFSYDVKMKEKGDIPEGYSVSREKKERFSLILESASTNQTSMYLCASSATGVARDTEAFFGQGTRLTVV.

The chain is built from TRBV5-1 and TRBJ1-3; D not resolved. In germline, CDR1 is SGHRS, CDR2 YFSETQ. This CDR3 is built from 15 residues. The V end lost 2 bases, the J end lost 0 bases, and 9 bases lay between the germline ends. The CDR3, as DNA: TGCGCCAGCAGCTTCGGTAGCGCCTCTGGAAACACCATATATTTT. This translates into CASSFGSASGNTIYF.

The chain combines TRBV28 with TRBJ1-3; D perhaps matches TRBD1 (6 bases). This CDR3 comprises 15 residues. Germline CDR1 is MDHEN and CDR2 is SYDVKM. Trimming cost V 5 bases and J 0 bases, with 11 bases left between them. CDR3 coding DNA: TGTGCCAGCAGTCCTACAGGGCTCTCTGGAAACACCATATATTTT. The encoded protein is CASSPTGLSGNTIYF.

This clone was counted a single time. V is TRBV15 and J is TRBJ2-2; TRBD2 aligns across 7 bases. After removal of 4 bases from V and 4 bases from J, the junction contained 9 bases not matched to a gene. CDR1 and CDR2 (germline): LNHNV, YYDKDF (reference sequence). The CDR3 extends over 16 amino acids. CDR3 DNA: TGTGCCACCAGCAACCCCGTGGCGGGAGCCACCGGGGAGCTGTTTTTT. Translating it yields CATSNPVAGATGELFF.

The rearrangement joins TRBV9 to TRBJ1-1; the D is unclear. Germline assignment: CDR1 SGDLS and CDR2 YYNGEE. CDR3 length: 14 residues. With 0 bases removed from V and 3 bases from J, the gap between germline ends came to 9 bases. CDR3 in amino acids: CASSVEGGYTEAFF. The DNA of the CDR3 is TGTGCCAGCAGCGTAGAAGGCGGATACACTGAAGCTTTCTTT. Complete variable domain (other parts from reference TRBV9 and TRBJ1-1): DSGVTQTPKHLITATGQRVTLRCSPRSGDLSVYWYQQSLDQGLQFLIQYYNGEERAKGNILERFSAQQFPDLHSELNLSSLELGDSALYFCASSVEGGYTEAFFGQGTRLTVV.